This T cell receptor beta chain was captured by sequencing in a study of blood T cells in healthy people across ages. Aged about 6 to 100, donors were systemically healthy Caucasians from Russia. A second PCR of roughly 6 to 12 cycles used a sample-barcoded 5' primer and a J-beta primer mix. TCRdb passed the 5' RACE reads through MiXCR, listing each CDR3 protein once. The table lists 600,000 to 850,000 distinct CDR3 sequences, approximately 25% of them singletons. The J segment lost 8 bases and the V segment lost 2 bases, leaving 8 bases of the junction unmatched. The V gene's germline CDR1 is DFQATT and CDR2 SNEGSKA (reference sequence). The CDR3 runs to 13 residues. This sample was shared with a second study, whose subject was T cells of mothers and their children.

The V call is TRBV20-1, the J call TRBJ1-2, with 7 bases fitting TRBD1. The TCR originated in a boy between 5 and 17 years old in good health. Material: blood. Here the CDR3 reads CSARTSGGDGYTF. The CDR3 DNA sequence: TGCAGTGCTAGAACTTCAGGGGGGGACGGCTACACCTTC.